A selection of T cell receptor beta chains follows, all from one sample in a study of T cells in Graves' hyperthyroidism and ophthalmopathy. TCRdb processed the multiplex PCR reads anew with MiXCR; each CDR3 protein has one entry. The data show under 350,000 distinct CDR3 sequences, roughly 18% seen once. Material: blood. The receptors come from a woman in her fifties or sixties with Graves' hyperthyroidism. Each CDR3 is given with its conserved first and last residue. The order of the fields is clone size, D gene, V gene, J gene, CDR3 DNA, CDR3 protein. D genes are given only for firm matches. Clone size, where shown, is once, few, many, or a class for clones that have expanded.

>few|-|TRBV12-3/TRBV12-4|TRBJ1-2
TGTGCCAGCAGTTCCCGGACAGTCCTTGGCTACACCTTC
CASSSRTVLGYTF
>-|-|TRBV6-5|TRBJ1-1
TGTGCCAGCAGTTACTCACGGGCGGAGAACACTGAAGCTTTCTTT
CASSYSRAENTEAFF
>-|-|TRBV24-1|TRBJ2-5
TGTGCCACCAGTCGTCCGGGAGCTTCAGGGGAGACCCAGTACTTC
CATSRPGASGETQYF
>few|-|TRBV6-1|TRBJ1-1
TGTGCCAGCAGTGTGGAAGGGTCGAGGACTGAAGCTTTCTTT
CASSVEGSRTEAFF
>-|-|TRBV6-1|TRBJ2-5
TGTGCCAGCACTCGGTTTGGGGCAGAGACCCAGTACTTC
CASTRFGAETQYF
>many|-|TRBV5-1|TRBJ2-2
TGCGCCAGCAGCTTGGCGGCGACTCCGGACACCGGGGAGCTGTTTTTT
CASSLAATPDTGELFF
>-|TRBD1|TRBV20-1|TRBJ1-4
TGCAGTGCCAAGGCGGGACAGCGGAATGAAAAACTGTTTTTT
CSAKAGQRNEKLFF
>-|TRBD1|TRBV7-9|TRBJ2-5
TGTGCCAGCAGCTTCTCTGGACAGGTTGAGACCCAGTACTTC
CASSFSGQVETQYF
>many|-|TRBV20-1|TRBJ2-7
TGCAGTTCTCAGTCCCGAGCCTACGAGCAGTACTTC
CSSQSRAYEQYF
>many|TRBD2|TRBV2|TRBJ2-1
TGTGCCAGCAGTGCAGGGACTAGCGGTAACAATGAGCAGTTCTTC
CASSAGTSGNNEQFF
>few|-|TRBV28|TRBJ2-1
TGTGCCAGCAGTTTAATAGCCGTGGGGGGGCAGTTCTTC
CASSLIAVGGQFF
>many|-|TRBV28|TRBJ2-7
TGTGCCAGCAGCTTAAGGACCAGCTACGAGCAGTACTTC
CASSLRTSYEQYF
>-|-|TRBV6-2/TRBV6-3|TRBJ1-2
TGTGCCAGCAGTTACGGCCCACGGGGGAGCTATGGCTACACCTTC
CASSYGPRGSYGYTF
>once|-|TRBV28|TRBJ1-6
TGTGCCAGCAAATTACGTATTAGTTCACCCCTCCACTTT
CASKLRISSPLHF
>many|-|TRBV3-1|TRBJ2-5
TGTGCCAGCAGCCGACCGCAACTCCAAGAGACCCAGTACTTC
CASSRPQLQETQYF
>-|-|TRBV10-3|TRBJ2-5
TGTGCCCCCGATCGGGTTGAGGAGACCCAGTACTTC
CAPDRVEETQYF
>few|-|TRBV20-1|TRBJ2-2
TGCAGTGCTCTATTGCTAGGGGGGTCGAACACCGGGGAGCTGTTTTTT
CSALLLGGSNTGELFF
>-|-|TRBV6-1|TRBJ2-1
TGTGCCAGCAGAGAGACCCTAGGGCAAGGACAGTTCTTC
CASRETLGQGQFF
>-|-|TRBV27|TRBJ1-6
TGTGCCAGCAGTTTTGAGGGCGGGACGGGTGGATCACCCCTCCACTTT
CASSFEGGTGGSPLHF
>many|-|TRBV11-1|TRBJ2-3
TGTGCCAGCAGCAATCAGGGCCTCACAGATACGCAGTATTTT
CASSNQGLTDTQYF
>-|TRBD1|TRBV3-1|TRBJ1-1
TGTGCCAGCAGCCCATACAGGGGGAACACTGAAGCTTTCTTT
CASSPYRGNTEAFF
>-|-|TRBV4-1|TRBJ2-4
TGCGCCAGCAGCCCAGTCAGGGGAGCCAAAAACATTCAGTACTTC
CASSPVRGAKNIQYF
>-|TRBD1|TRBV11-2|TRBJ1-6
TGTGCCAGCAGCTTTGACAGGGTCAATAATTCACCCCTCCACTTT
CASSFDRVNNSPLHF
>-|TRBD1|TRBV25-1|TRBJ1-1
TGTGCCAGCAGAGGACAGGTCTCGAACACTGAAGCTTTCTTT
CASRGQVSNTEAFF
>many|-|TRBV20-1|TRBJ1-1
TGCAGTGCTACGGGAGGGGTAGGGGACACTGAAGCTTTCTTT
CSATGGVGDTEAFF
>-|TRBD2|TRBV5-1|TRBJ2-3
TGCGCCAGCAGCTTGGTTACTAGCGGAGTCACAGATACGCAGTATTTT
CASSLVTSGVTDTQYF
>few|TRBD2|TRBV10-2|TRBJ2-7
TGCGCCAGCAGTGAGTCTAAACTTGCTAGCGGGAACGACGAGCAGTACTTC
CASSESKLASGNDEQYF
>many|-|TRBV18|TRBJ1-2
TGTGCCAGCCGCACTGGGGAGGTCTATGGCTACACCTTC
CASRTGEVYGYTF
>few|-|TRBV19|TRBJ2-1
TGTGCCAGTAGTGCCCCAGCGGCAAATGAGCAGTTCTTC
CASSAPAANEQFF
>many|-|TRBV28|TRBJ2-7
TGTGCCAGCAGTTCGCCCGGAAGGGTATCCTACGAGCAGTACTTC
CASSSPGRVSYEQYF
>few|TRBD2|TRBV27|TRBJ2-2
TGTGCCAGCAGTTTCGACCCCGGGACTAGTTATCCCGGGGAGCTGTTTTTT
CASSFDPGTSYPGELFF
>many|-|TRBV2|TRBJ1-1
TGTGCCAGCAGTGAGAGGGAAGCGGTGTTCACTGAAGCTTTCTTT
CASSEREAVFTEAFF
>many|-|TRBV12-3/TRBV12-4|TRBJ2-1
TGTGCCAGCAGTTTGGGGGGTCGGAATGAGCAGTTCTTC
CASSLGGRNEQFF
>many|TRBD2|TRBV5-1|TRBJ2-3
TGCGCCAGCAGCCAGGGACTAGCGGGCCGCACAGATACGCAGTATTTT
CASSQGLAGRTDTQYF
>few|-|TRBV2|TRBJ1-1
TGTGCCAGCAGTGTCGGTTATCCGGGATTGAACACTGAAGCTTTCTTT
CASSVGYPGLNTEAFF
>many|TRBD2|TRBV7-9|TRBJ2-3
TGTGCCAGCAGCCAGCACTCGGGAGGCGCAGATACGCAGTATTTT
CASSQHSGGADTQYF
>many|TRBD2|TRBV28|TRBJ2-3
TGTGCCAGCAGTCCCGGCGTCGGTGCGGGAGGGACGCAGTATTTT
CASSPGVGAGGTQYF